The T cell receptor beta chain under discussion was sequenced for a study of beta chain features in type 1 diabetes. Overall study: Patient and healthy donor groups were alike in age, gender and cell yields.

The V gene end was trimmed by 7 bases and the J gene end by 0 bases; junction bases not matched to a gene: 4. CDR3 length equals 14 residues. Germline values: CDR1 SGDLS, CDR2 YYNGEE. The study, taken as a whole, reports: Type 1 diabetes patients had fewer VDJ junction insertions and more deletions. Within each of all four CD4+ subsets, Type 1 diabetes patients had TCRB CDR3s that were moderately but significantly shorter. Comparison showed that naive, central memory and Treg TCRB repertoires appeared more similar among patients than among healthy donors.

Isolated RNA was reverse transcribed in full, so expressed TCRB transcripts were sequenced. Only in-frame clones appear in the TCRdb table, and some are missing; sequencing was by immunoSEQ multiplex PCR. This table has roughly 130,000 clones, about 15% appearing once. This clone was seen a handful of times. What it binds is unknown. On average, the one heparinised blood draw given by each donor was about 116 mL. This receptor was identified in a young man with type 1 diabetes. Sequencing was performed on central memory CD4+ T cells from blood. The chain has TRBV9 and TRBJ2-3; 8 bases align to TRBD2. The CDR3 nucleotides read TGTGCCAGCGCGGGGGGCTACAGCACAGATACGCAGTATTTT. Amino acid sequence: CASAGGYSTDTQYF.